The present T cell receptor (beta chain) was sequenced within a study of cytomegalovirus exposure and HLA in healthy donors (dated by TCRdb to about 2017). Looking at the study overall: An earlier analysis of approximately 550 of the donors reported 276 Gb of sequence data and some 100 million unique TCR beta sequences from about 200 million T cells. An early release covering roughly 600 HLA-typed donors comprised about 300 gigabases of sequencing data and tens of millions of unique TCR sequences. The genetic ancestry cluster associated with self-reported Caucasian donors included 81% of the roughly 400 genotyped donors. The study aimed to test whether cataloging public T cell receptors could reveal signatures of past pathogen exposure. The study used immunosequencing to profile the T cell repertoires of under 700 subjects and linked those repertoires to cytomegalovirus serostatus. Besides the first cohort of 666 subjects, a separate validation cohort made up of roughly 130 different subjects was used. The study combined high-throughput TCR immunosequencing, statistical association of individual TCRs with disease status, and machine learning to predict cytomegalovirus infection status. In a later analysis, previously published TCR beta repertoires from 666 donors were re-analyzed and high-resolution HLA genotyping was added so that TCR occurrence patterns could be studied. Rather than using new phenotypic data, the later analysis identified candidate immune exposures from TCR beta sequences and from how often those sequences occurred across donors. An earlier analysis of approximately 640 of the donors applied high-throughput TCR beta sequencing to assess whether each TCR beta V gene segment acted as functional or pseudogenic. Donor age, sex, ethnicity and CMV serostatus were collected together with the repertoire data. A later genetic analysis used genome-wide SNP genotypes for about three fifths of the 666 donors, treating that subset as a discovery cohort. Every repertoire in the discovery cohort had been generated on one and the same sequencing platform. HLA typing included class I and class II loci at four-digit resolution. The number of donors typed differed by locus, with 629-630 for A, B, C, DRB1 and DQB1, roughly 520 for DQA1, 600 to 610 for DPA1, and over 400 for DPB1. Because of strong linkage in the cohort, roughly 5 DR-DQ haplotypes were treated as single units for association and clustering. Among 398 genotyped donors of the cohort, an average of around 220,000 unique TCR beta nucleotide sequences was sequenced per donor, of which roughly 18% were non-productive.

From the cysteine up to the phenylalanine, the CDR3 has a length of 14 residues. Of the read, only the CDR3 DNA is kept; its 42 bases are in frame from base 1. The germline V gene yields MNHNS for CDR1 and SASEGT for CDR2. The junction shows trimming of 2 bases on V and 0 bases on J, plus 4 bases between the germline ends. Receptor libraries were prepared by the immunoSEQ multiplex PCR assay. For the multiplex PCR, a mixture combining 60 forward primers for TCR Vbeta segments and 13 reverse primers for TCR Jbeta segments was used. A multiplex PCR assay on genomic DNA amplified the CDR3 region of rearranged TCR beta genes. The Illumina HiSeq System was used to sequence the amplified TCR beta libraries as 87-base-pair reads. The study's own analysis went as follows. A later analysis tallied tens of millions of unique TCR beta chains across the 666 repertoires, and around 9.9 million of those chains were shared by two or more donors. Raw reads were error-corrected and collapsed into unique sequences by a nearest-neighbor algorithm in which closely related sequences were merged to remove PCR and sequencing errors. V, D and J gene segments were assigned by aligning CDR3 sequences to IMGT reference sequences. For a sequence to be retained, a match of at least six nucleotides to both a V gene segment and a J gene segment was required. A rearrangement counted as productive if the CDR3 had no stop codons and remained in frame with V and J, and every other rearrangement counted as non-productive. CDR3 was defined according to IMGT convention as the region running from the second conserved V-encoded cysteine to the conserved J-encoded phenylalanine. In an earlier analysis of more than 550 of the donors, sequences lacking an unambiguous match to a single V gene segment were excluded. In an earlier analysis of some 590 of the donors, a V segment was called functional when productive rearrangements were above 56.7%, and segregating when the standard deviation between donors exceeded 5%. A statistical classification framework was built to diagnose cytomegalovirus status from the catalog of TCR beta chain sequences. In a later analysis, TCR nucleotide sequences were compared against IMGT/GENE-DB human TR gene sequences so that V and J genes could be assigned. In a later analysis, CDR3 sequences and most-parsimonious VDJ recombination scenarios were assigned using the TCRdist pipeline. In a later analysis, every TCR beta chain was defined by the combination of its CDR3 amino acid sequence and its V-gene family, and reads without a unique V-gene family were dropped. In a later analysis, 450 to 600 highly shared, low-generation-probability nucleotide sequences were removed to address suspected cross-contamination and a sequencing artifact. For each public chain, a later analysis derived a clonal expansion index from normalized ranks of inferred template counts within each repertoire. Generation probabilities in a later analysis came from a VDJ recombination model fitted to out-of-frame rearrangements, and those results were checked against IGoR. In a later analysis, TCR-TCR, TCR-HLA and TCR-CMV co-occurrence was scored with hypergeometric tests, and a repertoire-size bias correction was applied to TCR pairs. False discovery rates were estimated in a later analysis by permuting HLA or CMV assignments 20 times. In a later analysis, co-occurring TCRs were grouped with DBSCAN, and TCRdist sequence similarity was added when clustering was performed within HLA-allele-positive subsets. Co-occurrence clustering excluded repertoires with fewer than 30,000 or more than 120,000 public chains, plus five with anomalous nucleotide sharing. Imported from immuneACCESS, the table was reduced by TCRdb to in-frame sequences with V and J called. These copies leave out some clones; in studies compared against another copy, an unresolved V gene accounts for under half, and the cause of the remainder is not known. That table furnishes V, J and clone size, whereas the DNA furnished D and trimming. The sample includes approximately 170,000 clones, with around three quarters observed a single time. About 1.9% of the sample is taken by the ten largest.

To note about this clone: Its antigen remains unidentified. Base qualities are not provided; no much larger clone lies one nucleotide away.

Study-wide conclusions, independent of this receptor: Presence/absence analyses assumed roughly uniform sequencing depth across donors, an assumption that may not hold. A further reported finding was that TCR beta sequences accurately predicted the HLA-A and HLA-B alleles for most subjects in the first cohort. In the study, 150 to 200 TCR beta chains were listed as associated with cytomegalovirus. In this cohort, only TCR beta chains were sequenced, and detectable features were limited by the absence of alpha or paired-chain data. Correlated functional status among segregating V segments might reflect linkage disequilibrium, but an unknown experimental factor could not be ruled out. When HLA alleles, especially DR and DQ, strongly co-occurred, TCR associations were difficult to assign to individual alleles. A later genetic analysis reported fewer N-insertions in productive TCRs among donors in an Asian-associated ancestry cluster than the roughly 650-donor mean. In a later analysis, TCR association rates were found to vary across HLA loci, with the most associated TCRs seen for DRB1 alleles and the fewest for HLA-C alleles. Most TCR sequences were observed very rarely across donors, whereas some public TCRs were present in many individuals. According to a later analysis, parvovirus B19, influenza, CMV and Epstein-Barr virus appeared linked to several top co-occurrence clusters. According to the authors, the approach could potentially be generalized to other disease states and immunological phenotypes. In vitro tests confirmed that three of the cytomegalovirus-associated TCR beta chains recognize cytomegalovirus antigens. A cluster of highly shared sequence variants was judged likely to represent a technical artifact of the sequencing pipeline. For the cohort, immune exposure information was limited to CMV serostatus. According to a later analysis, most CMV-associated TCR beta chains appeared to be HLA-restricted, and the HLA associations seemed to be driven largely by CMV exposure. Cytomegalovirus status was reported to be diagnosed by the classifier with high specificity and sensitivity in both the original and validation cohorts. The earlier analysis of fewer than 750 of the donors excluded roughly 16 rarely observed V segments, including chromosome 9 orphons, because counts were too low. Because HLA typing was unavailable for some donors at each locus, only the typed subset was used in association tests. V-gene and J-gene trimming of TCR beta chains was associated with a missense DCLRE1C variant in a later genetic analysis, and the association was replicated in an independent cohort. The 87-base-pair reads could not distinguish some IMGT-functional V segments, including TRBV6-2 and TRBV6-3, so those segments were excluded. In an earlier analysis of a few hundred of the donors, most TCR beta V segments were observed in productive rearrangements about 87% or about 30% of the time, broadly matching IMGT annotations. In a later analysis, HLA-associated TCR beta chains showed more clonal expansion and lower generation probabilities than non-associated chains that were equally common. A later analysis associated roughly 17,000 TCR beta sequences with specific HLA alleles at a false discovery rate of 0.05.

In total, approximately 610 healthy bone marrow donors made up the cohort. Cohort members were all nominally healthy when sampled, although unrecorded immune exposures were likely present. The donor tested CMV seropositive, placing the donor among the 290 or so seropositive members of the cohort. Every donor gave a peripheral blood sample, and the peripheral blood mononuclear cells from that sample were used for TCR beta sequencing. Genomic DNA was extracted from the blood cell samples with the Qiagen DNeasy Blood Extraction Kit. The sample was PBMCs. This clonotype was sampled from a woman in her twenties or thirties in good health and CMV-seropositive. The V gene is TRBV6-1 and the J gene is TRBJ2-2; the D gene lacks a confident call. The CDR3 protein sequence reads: CASSEQTNTGELFF. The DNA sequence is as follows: TGTGCCAGCAGTGAACAGACGAACACCGGGGAGCTGTTTTTT.